One and the same sample provided the 25 T cell receptor beta chains below, sequenced in a study of control samples from healthy donors and cancer patients. Some clones are missing from TCRdb's copy, which holds only in-frame ones; the method was immunoSEQ multiplex PCR. The sample shows approximately 86,000 clones, approximately 81% of them seen only once. Sequenced input: blood. Every receptor here comes from a woman between 40 and 55 years old in good health.

The rearrangement links TRBV5-8 to TRBJ1-4; no firm D call. CDR3 length: 14 residues. Per the germline V gene, CDR1 is SGHTS and CDR2 is YDEGEE. Between the trimmed V and J ends, which lost 6 bases and 3 bases, there was a span of 12 bases. The CDR3, as DNA: TGTGCCAGCAAGAACCAACAATCTAATGAAAAACTGTTTTTT. It encodes CASKNQQSNEKLFF.

The chain uses TRBV9 and TRBJ2-1, with unresolved D. Trimming removed 6 bases at V and 0 bases at J, with 13 bases between. From germline, CDR1 is SGDLS and CDR2 YYNGEE. This CDR3 spans 15 amino acids. In DNA, the CDR3 is TGTGCCAGCACCCGCGACCGTACCTCCTACAATGAGCAGTTCTTC. Its protein is CASTRDRTSYNEQFF.

The chain employs TRBV5-5 and TRBJ2-3; 7 bases align to TRBD1. Germline V CDR1 and CDR2: SGHKS, YYEKEE (reference sequence). The V gene end was trimmed by 0 bases and the J gene end by 3 bases; junction bases not matched to a gene: 4. The CDR3 runs 15 residues. For the CDR3, the DNA is TGTGCCAGCAGCTTGGCCAGGGGGTGGACAGATACGCAGTATTTT. Its protein is CASSLARGWTDTQYF.

This chain uses TRBV2 with TRBJ2-3; 12 bases are shared with TRBD2. Trimming removed 1 base from V and 13 bases from J; junction bases left unmatched: 6. Germline V CDR1 and CDR2: SNHLY, FYNNEI. The CDR3 runs 14 residues. For the CDR3, the DNA is TGTGCCAGCAGTGAAGACCTTACTAGCGGGGGGAAGTATTTT. Its protein product is CASSEDLTSGGKYF.

V gene TRBV19 combines with J gene TRBJ1-4; 7 bases fit TRBD1. Germline values: CDR1 LNHDA, CDR2 SQIVND (reference sequence). The CDR3 is made up of 14 amino acids. The V segment lost 7 bases and the J segment 6 bases; nucleotides outside the gene matches: 8. The CDR3 nucleotides are TGTGCCAGTACTCCGGCAGGGGGGGATGAAAAACTGTTTTTT. It encodes CASTPAGGDEKLFF.

This chain links TRBV29-1 with TRBJ1-5; no clear D. Germline V gene data show CDR1 as SQVTM and CDR2 as ANQGSEA. Trimming took 3 bases from V and 0 from J, leaving 18 bases between them. CDR3 size: 17 residues. The CDR3 loop reads CSVDFLVGVASNQPQHF. The CDR3 DNA reads TGCAGCGTTGACTTCTTAGTCGGGGTCGCTAGCAATCAGCCCCAGCATTTT.

The V gene is TRBV3-1 (or the pseudogene TRBV3-2), the J gene TRBJ1-6; D may be TRBD1 (5 bases). Trimming left V 1 base short and J 2 bases short, with 15 bases between. CDR3 length equals 18 residues. The germline V gene has CDR1 LGHDT and CDR2 YNNKEL (reference sequence). CDR3 sequence: CASSQVVIVTAYNSPLHF. Written as DNA, the CDR3 is TGTGCCAGCAGCCAAGTTGTAATCGTGACAGCCTATAATTCACCCCTCCACTTT.

The rearrangement links TRBV5-6 to TRBJ2-1, with 7 bases matching TRBD2. Trimming took 0 bases from V and 6 from J; bases not matched to a gene: 9. CDR1 is SGHDT and CDR2 is YYEEEE in the germline V gene. This CDR3 is 16 amino acids long. The DNA of the CDR3 is TGTGCCAGCAGCTTGGCATTAGGGGAGGGGAGCAATGAGCAGTTCTTC. Protein sequence: CASSLALGEGSNEQFF.

The V gene is TRBV5-1, the J gene TRBJ2-2; no definite D call. The CDR3 has 14 residues. The ends were cut back, 2 bases at V and 1 base at J, with 6 bases in the middle. Per the germline V gene, CDR1 is SGHRS and CDR2 is YFSETQ. The CDR3 DNA reads TGCGCCAGCAGCTTACTACGGAACACCGGGGAGCTGTTTTTT. Amino acid sequence: CASSLLRNTGELFF.

The gene calls are TRBV30 and TRBJ1-1, with D tentatively TRBD1 (6 bases). Trimming took off 4 bases at V and 0 bases at J, with 12 bases between the two ends. Germline lookup yields CDR1 GTSNPN and CDR2 SVGIG (reference sequence). The CDR3 contains 14 residues. This CDR3 is CAWTPQGMNTEAFF. Written as DNA, the CDR3 is TGTGCCTGGACTCCCCAGGGGATGAACACTGAAGCTTTCTTT.

There are a few counts of this clone. The chain has TRBV10-3 and TRBJ1-1; D gene uncertain. Germline CDR1 ENHRY, CDR2 SYGVKD. V dropped 4 bases and J dropped 1 base, with 4 bases sitting between them. This CDR3 is 12 amino acids long. The CDR3 reads CAISVENTEAFF. The CDR3 DNA reads TGTGCCATCAGTGTGGAGAACACTGAAGCTTTCTTT.

V usage is TRBV14 and J usage is TRBJ1-2; D is perhaps TRBD1 (6 bases). The germline V gene encodes CDR1 SGHDN and CDR2 FVKESK. V lost 6 bases and J 7 bases, leaving 15 bases between the germline ends. The CDR3 extends over 13 amino acids. CDR3 DNA: TGTGCCAGCAGTCGTATTAGGGGGTCTGGCTACACCTTC. As protein: CASSRIRGSGYTF.

The chain joins TRBV25-1 to TRBJ2-1, with no clear D. The CDR3 is 13 residues long. The V and J ends lost 2 bases and 4 bases respectively, with 6 bases between them. CDR1 MGHDK and CDR2 SYGVNS come from the germline V gene. CDR3: CASSEGRYNEQFF. In DNA form, the CDR3 reads TGTGCCAGCAGTGAAGGTCGGTACAATGAGCAGTTCTTC.

V is TRBV6-4 and J is TRBJ1-2; 10 positions match TRBD1. The CDR3 spans 15 residues. The germline CDR1 and CDR2 sequences are MRHNA and SNTAGT. After removal of 1 base from V and 7 bases from J, the junction contained 6 bases not matched to a gene. The CDR3 sequence: CASSDYDRGQGGYTF. CDR3 DNA sequence: TGTGCCAGCAGTGACTACGACAGGGGGCAAGGTGGCTACACCTTC.

The genes are TRBV6-5 and TRBJ2-5, with D possibly TRBD2 on 6 matching bases. The CDR3 consists of 14 residues. Between the trimmed V and J ends, which lost 6 bases and 5 bases, there was a span of 16 bases. The V gene's germline CDR1 is MNHEY and CDR2 SVGAGI. DNA of the CDR3: TGTGCCAGCAGCCCCTTTGCGGGGTGGGAGACCCAGTACTTC. It yields the protein CASSPFAGWETQYF.

V is TRBV5-4 and J is TRBJ2-3; unclear D gene. Germline CDR1 and CDR2: SGHNT and YYREEE (reference sequence). The V end lost 0 bases, the J end lost 2 bases, and 4 bases lay between the germline ends. The CDR3 runs 13 residues. The CDR3 DNA reads as TGTGCCAGCAGCTTGGTTTCCACAGATACGCAGTATTTT. Translating it yields CASSLVSTDTQYF.

The genes are TRBV7-7 and TRBJ2-2; 10 bases line up with TRBD2. The germline V gene encodes CDR1 SSHAT and CDR2 FNYEAQ (reference sequence). Trimming removed 3 bases from V and 6 bases from J; junction bases left unmatched: 4. This CDR3 is 15 amino acids long. CDR3 amino acids: CASSLSGGESGELFF. In DNA, the CDR3 is TGTGCCAGCAGCTTGAGCGGGGGGGAGTCCGGGGAGCTGTTTTTT.

The V and J genes are TRBV5-6 and TRBJ2-7; maybe TRBD2 (5 bases). The CDR3 has 13 residues. The ends were cut back, 4 bases at V and 1 base at J, with 9 bases in the middle. The germline CDR1 and CDR2 sequences are SGHDT and YYEEEE. This CDR3 is CASSRRGSYEQYF. In DNA, the CDR3 is TGTGCCAGCAGCCGCCGAGGGTCCTACGAGCAGTACTTC.

The V gene is TRBV7-2, the J gene TRBJ2-2; D unresolved. The germline CDR1 and CDR2 sequences are SGHTA and FQGNSA. V was trimmed by 3 bases and J by 4 bases, leaving 12 bases between them. This CDR3 is 15 amino acids long. The CDR3 DNA reads TGTGCCAGCAGCTTTCGAATAGACCCCACCGGGGAGCTGTTTTTT. It codes for CASSFRIDPTGELFF.

The chain has TRBV6-1 and TRBJ2-7, with 10 bases lining up with TRBD1. After removal of 2 bases from V and 3 bases from J, the junction contained 7 bases not matched to a gene. The CDR3 is made up of 16 amino acids. CDR1 is MNHNS and CDR2 is SASEGT in the germline V gene. CDR3 sequence: CASSEYGRTGGYEQYF. The DNA of the CDR3 is TGTGCCAGCAGTGAATATGGGAGGACAGGGGGCTACGAGCAGTACTTC.

The V and J genes are TRBV7-9 and TRBJ2-2, with D possibly TRBD1 on 5 matching bases. V was clipped by 2 bases and J by 1 base, with 5 bases between them. The CDR3 is 14 residues long. Per the germline V gene, CDR1 is SEHNR and CDR2 is FQNEAQ (reference sequence). CDR3 sequence reads: CASSLQGNTGELFF. The CDR3 bases are TGTGCCAGCAGCTTACAGGGGAACACCGGGGAGCTGTTTTTT.

The chain joins TRBV7-3 to TRBJ2-7; TRBD1 matches at 9 bases. The CDR3 has 15 amino acids. The germline V gene encodes CDR1 SGHTA and CDR2 FQGTGA. V gave up 0 bases and J gave up 5 bases; unmatched junction bases: 5. CDR3: CASSLTGTGRHEQYF. For the CDR3, the DNA is TGTGCCAGCAGCTTAACGGGGACAGGGCGACACGAGCAGTACTTC.

V usage is TRBV27 and J usage is TRBJ1-6, with a weak D call TRBD1 (5 bases). V shed 1 base and J shed 0 bases, with 16 bases lying between them. The CDR3 totals 19 residues. Germline CDR1 MNHEY, CDR2 SMNVEV (reference sequence). CDR3 sequence reads: CASSLFYSLGDSYNSPLHF. Here the CDR3 DNA reads TGTGCCAGCAGTTTATTTTACTCCCTGGGGGACTCCTATAATTCACCCCTCCACTTT.

The chain recombines TRBV7-9 with TRBJ1-1; a possible D gene is TRBD1 (6 bases). V dropped 0 bases and J dropped 10 bases, with 9 bases sitting between them. The CDR3 consists of 12 residues. Germline CDR1 reads SEHNR; CDR2 reads FQNEAQ (reference sequence). CDR3 DNA sequence: TGTGCCAGCAGCTTAGCGCTGGACAGAGCTTTCTTT. It translates to CASSLALDRAFF. Drawing the rest from reference TRBV7-9 and TRBJ1-1, the complete variable domain is DTGVSQNPRHKITKRGQNVTFRCDPISEHNRLYWYRQTLGQGPEFLTYFQNEAQLEKSRLLSDRFSAERPKGSFSTLEIQRTEQGDSAMYLCASSLALDRAFFGQGTRLTVV.

This clone was seen a few times. The genes are TRBV28 and TRBJ1-5; TRBD1 aligns across 9 bases. With 8 bases clipped from V and 1 base from J, the junction kept 18 bases outside the gene matches. The CDR3 length is 19 residues. Germline CDR1 MDHEN, CDR2 SYDVKM. CDR3 amino acids: CASASPRDRDVLSNQPQHF. CDR3 bases: TGTGCCAGCGCCTCACCCCGGGACAGGGATGTGCTGAGCAATCAGCCCCAGCATTTT.